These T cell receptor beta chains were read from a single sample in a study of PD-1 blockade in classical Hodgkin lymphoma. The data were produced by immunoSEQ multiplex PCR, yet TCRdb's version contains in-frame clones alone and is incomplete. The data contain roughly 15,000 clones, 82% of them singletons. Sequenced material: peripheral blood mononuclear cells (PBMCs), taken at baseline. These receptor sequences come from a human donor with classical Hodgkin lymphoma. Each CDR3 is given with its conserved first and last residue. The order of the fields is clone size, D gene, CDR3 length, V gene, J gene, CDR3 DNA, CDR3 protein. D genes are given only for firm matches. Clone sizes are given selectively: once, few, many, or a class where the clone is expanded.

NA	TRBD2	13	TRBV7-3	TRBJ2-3	TGTGCCAGCAGCTTCCAGAGCGGGGGGGCGCAGTATTTT	CASSFQSGGAQYF
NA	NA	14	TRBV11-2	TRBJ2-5	TGTGCCAGCAGCTCCAGGGTTAGGGAAGAGACCCAGTACTTC	CASSSRVREETQYF
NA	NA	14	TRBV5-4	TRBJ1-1	TGTGCCAGCAGCCTACTAAGAGATTACACTGAAGCTTTCTTT	CASSLLRDYTEAFF
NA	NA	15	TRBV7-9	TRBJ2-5	TGTGCCAGCAGCGCCGGGGCGGGTGAGAAAGAGACCCAGTACTTC	CASSAGAGEKETQYF
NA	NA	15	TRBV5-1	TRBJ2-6	TGCGCCAGCAGCCTAGACAGCTCTGGGGCCAACGTCCTGACTTTC	CASSLDSSGANVLTF
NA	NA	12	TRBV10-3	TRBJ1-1	TGTGCCATCAGTGTATCGGACACTGAAGCTTTCTTT	CAISVSDTEAFF
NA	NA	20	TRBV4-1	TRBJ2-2	TGCGCCAGCAGCCAAGATGCCTTACAGGGTGTGGGAATGCTCACCGGGGAGCTGTTTTTT	CASSQDALQGVGMLTGELFF
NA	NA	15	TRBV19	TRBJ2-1	TGTGCCAGTAGCCCCCTTTTTGGGACAAATAATGAGCAGTTCTTC	CASSPLFGTNNEQFF
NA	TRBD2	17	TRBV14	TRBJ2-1	TGTGCCAGCAGCCCGCTACTAGCGGGAGGATCCTACAATGAGCAGTTCTTC	CASSPLLAGGSYNEQFF
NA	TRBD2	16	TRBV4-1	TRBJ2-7	TGCGCCAGCAGCCAAACGAGCGGGGGCCCGACCTACGAGCAGTACTTC	CASSQTSGGPTYEQYF
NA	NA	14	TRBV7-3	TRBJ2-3	TGTGCCAGCAGCTTAGGCGGCCTCACAGATACGCAGTATTTT	CASSLGGLTDTQYF
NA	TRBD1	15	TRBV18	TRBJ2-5	TGTGCCAGCTCACTTGGGACAGGCCATCAAGAGACCCAGTACTTC	CASSLGTGHQETQYF
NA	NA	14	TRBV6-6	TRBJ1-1	TGTGCCAGCAGTTTCGACAGCGCCGGGGGACGAGCTTTCTTT	CASSFDSAGGRAFF
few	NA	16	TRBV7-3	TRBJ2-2	TGTGCCAGCAGCTTAATTCGGACTTTCCTGGCCGGGGAGCTGTTTTTT	CASSLIRTFLAGELFF
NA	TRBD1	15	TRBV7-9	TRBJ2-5	TGTGCCAGCAGCCCCGGACAGGGCTTCCAGGAGACCCAGTACTTC	CASSPGQGFQETQYF
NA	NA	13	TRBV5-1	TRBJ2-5	TGCGCCAGCAGCTTGGAAGGTTTCGAGACCCAGTACTTC	CASSLEGFETQYF
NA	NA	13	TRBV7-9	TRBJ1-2	TGTGCCAGCAGCTTCACCAGTAACTATGGCTACACCTTC	CASSFTSNYGYTF
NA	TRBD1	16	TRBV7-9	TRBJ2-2	TGTGCCAGCAGCGCCCGGGACAGGGGGGACACCGGGGAGCTGTTTTTT	CASSARDRGDTGELFF
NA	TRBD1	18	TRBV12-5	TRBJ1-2	TGTGCTAGTGGTTTGATCCTCACGACCGGGACAGGGTTGGCAGACTACACCTTC	CASGLILTTGTGLADYTF
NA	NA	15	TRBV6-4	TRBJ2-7	TGTGCCAGCAGTGCACAGGGCATCTGCTCCTACGAGCAGTACTTC	CASSAQGICSYEQYF
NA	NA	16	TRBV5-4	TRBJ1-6	TGTGCCAGCAGCTTGGGGGCCGGGGTATCAAGCTCACCCCTCCACTTT	CASSLGAGVSSSPLHF
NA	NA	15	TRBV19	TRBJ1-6	TGTGCCAGTAGTCTTAGACACCACTATAATTCACCCCTCCACTTT	CASSLRHHYNSPLHF
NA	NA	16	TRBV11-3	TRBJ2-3	TGTGCCAGCAGCTTAGGTTGGTGGGAGGCCACAGATACGCAGTATTTT	CASSLGWWEATDTQYF
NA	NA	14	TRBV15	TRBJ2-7	TGTGCCACCAGCGGGGGATTCTTGGGCTACGAGCAGTACTTC	CATSGGFLGYEQYF
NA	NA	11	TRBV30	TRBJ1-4	TGTGTGGGCCAAAGGGATGAAAAACTGTTTTTT	CVGQRDEKLFF
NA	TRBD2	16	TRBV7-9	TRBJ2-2	TGTGCCAGCAGCTTCGAGCGGGAGCTAGGCACCGGGGAGCTGTTTTTT	CASSFERELGTGELFF
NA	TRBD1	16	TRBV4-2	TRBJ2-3	TGTGCCAGCAGCCAAGAGGGGACAGTAAGCACAGATACGCAGTATTTT	CASSQEGTVSTDTQYF
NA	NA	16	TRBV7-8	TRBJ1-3	TGTGCCAGCAGCCTAAGACCCGGACAAATTGGAAACACCATATATTTT	CASSLRPGQIGNTIYF